This T cell receptor (beta chain) comes out of a study of T cell changes during pregnancy in multiple sclerosis. Assay: immunoSEQ multiplex PCR; the TCRdb copy retains only in-frame clones and omits some. The repertoire holds 50,000 to 80,000 clones, with roughly 89% as singletons. CDR1 is SGDLS, CDR2 YYNGEE, per germline. V shed 2 bases and J shed 0 bases, with 8 bases lying between them. The length of the CDR3 is 14 residues. The source is a female donor with multiple sclerosis, enrolled in a pregnancy study. The genes are TRBV9 and TRBJ1-1, with D unresolved. The material was peripheral blood, obtained in the second trimester of pregnancy. Here the CDR3 DNA reads TGTGCCAGCAGCGTGGAGGCGGTGAACACTGAAGCTTTCTTT. It is translated as CASSVEAVNTEAFF. Filled out from reference TRBV9 and TRBJ1-1, the complete variable domain reads DSGVTQTPKHLITATGQRVTLRCSPRSGDLSVYWYQQSLDQGLQFLIQYYNGEERAKGNILERFSAQQFPDLHSELNLSSLELGDSALYFCASSVEAVNTEAFFGQGTRLTVV.